The rows below give T cell receptor beta chains drawn from one sample of a study of blood T cell repertoires in COVID-19. Assay used: immunoSEQ multiplex PCR; TCRdb lists only in-frame clones, some missing. The data show 150,000 to 180,000 clones, around four fifths seen once. The specimen was peripheral blood. The origin of the receptors is an elderly woman with acute or convalescent COVID-19. Both conserved end residues are part of each CDR3. A D gene is named only where the DNA matches it firmly. Size values are once, few and many counts, or a class for expanded clones, and some rows have none.

D,size,V,J,CDR3,DNA
TRBD1,-,TRBV5-1,TRBJ2-7,CASSVGQAYEQYF,TGCGCCAGCAGCGTAGGACAGGCCTACGAGCAGTACTTC
-,-,TRBV18,TRBJ1-1,CASSSGENTEAFF,TGTGCCAGCTCATCAGGTGAGAACACTGAAGCTTTCTTT
-,-,TRBV12-3/TRBV12-4,TRBJ2-7,CASSAGYEQYF,TGTGCCAGCAGCGCCGGCTACGAGCAGTACTTC
-,-,TRBV4-1,TRBJ1-3,CASSRDSSSGNTIYF,TGCGCCAGCAGCCGGGACTCAAGCTCTGGAAACACCATATATTTT
TRBD2,-,TRBV20-1,TRBJ2-7,CSASPRNGTSGDYEQYF,TGCAGTGCTAGTCCCCGTAACGGGACTAGCGGGGACTACGAGCAGTACTTC
TRBD1,-,TRBV29-1,TRBJ1-5,CSVGQGGGQPQHF,TGCAGCGTGGGACAGGGAGGAGGTCAGCCCCAGCATTTT
-,-,TRBV6-5,TRBJ1-2,CASSQYLLYGYTF,TGTGCCAGCAGTCAGTATCTCCTCTATGGCTACACCTTC
-,-,TRBV6-5,TRBJ1-2,CASRVQSGYTF,TGTGCCAGCAGAGTTCAGTCGGGCTACACCTTC
TRBD1,-,TRBV4-3,TRBJ2-7,CASSQAPSRDRDSYEQYF,TGCGCCAGCAGCCAAGCTCCGAGTAGGGACAGGGACTCCTACGAGCAGTACTTC
TRBD1,-,TRBV11-3,TRBJ1-1,CASSSPQGVMNTEAFF,TGTGCCAGCAGCTCGCCACAGGGGGTAATGAACACTGAAGCTTTCTTT
TRBD2,-,TRBV6-5,TRBJ2-1,CASRDPGLAKNEQFF,TGTGCCAGCAGAGACCCGGGACTAGCGAAGAATGAGCAGTTCTTC
-,-,TRBV6-5,TRBJ1-5,CASSKTPSPNQPQHF,TGTGCCAGCAGTAAGACACCGTCCCCTAATCAGCCCCAGCATTTT
TRBD2,-,TRBV6-5,TRBJ2-1,CASRSRDYSYNEQFF,TGTGCCAGCAGGTCCAGGGACTACTCGTACAATGAGCAGTTCTTC
-,-,TRBV30,TRBJ2-7,CAWREQGLGEQYF,TGTGCCTGGAGAGAACAGGGCCTCGGGGAGCAGTACTTC
-,-,TRBV5-8,TRBJ1-5,CASSSGPDLSNQPQHF,TGTGCCAGCAGCTCTGGCCCAGATCTTAGCAATCAGCCCCAGCATTTT
-,-,TRBV5-1,TRBJ1-2,CASSLAGDGGYTF,TGCGCCAGCAGCTTGGCGGGGGATGGTGGCTACACCTTC
-,-,TRBV5-1,TRBJ2-3,CASSLGPSSTDTQYF,TGCGCCAGCAGCTTGGGGCCGTCCTCCACAGATACGCAGTATTTT
-,-,TRBV6-2/TRBV6-3,TRBJ2-1,CASSLQALSQFF,TGTGCCAGCAGTTTACAGGCTCTTTCTCAGTTCTTC
-,-,TRBV7-9,TRBJ2-3,CASSRLADTQYF,TGTGCCAGCAGCAGACTCGCAGATACGCAGTATTTT
-,-,TRBV7-9,TRBJ1-3,CASSFGHRLGGNTIYF,TGTGCCAGCAGCTTTGGGCACCGATTAGGAGGAAACACCATATATTTT
TRBD1,-,TRBV7-9,TRBJ2-3,CASSLLGQGGGTQYF,TGTGCCAGCTCCCTACTGGGACAGGGAGGGGGTACGCAGTATTTT
TRBD2,few,TRBV5-5,TRBJ2-5,CASSLVAGGDETQYF,TGTGCCAGCAGCTTGGTAGCGGGGGGTGATGAGACCCAGTACTTC
TRBD1,-,TRBV5-1,TRBJ1-1,CASSLVPGGAVGNAEAFF,TGCGCCAGCAGCTTGGTCCCAGGGGGCGCGGTAGGGAACGCTGAAGCTTTCTTT
-,-,TRBV3-1/TRBV3-2,TRBJ1-2,CASSHGLAYTF,TGTGCCAGCAGCCACGGACTAGCCTACACCTTC
-,-,TRBV21-1,TRBJ2-7,CASSPRIAGGSYEQYF,TGTGCCAGCAGCCCCCGAATAGCGGGAGGTTCCTACGAGCAGTACTTC
-,-,TRBV2,TRBJ2-7,CASRRGGSPYEQYF,TGTGCCAGCCGGAGAGGAGGATCCCCCTACGAGCAGTACTTC